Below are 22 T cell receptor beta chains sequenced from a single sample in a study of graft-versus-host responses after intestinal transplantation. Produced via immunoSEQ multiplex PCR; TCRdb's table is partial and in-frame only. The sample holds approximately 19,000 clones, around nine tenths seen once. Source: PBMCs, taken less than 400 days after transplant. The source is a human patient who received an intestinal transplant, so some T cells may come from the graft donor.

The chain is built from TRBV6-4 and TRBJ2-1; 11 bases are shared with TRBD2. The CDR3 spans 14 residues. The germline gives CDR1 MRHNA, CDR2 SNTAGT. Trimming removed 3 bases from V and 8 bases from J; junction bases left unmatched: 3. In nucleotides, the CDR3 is TGTGCCAGCAGTGAACTAGCGGGAGACCATGAGCAGTTCTTC. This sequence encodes CASSELAGDHEQFF.

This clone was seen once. The CDR3 spells CASSPDSPSPEAFF. CDR3 in DNA: TGTGCCAGCAGCCCGGACAGTCCAAGCCCTGAAGCTTTCTTT. J is TRBJ1-1 and V is TRBV28; TRBD1 is a possible D gene (6 bases). The germline V gene encodes CDR1 MDHEN and CDR2 SYDVKM. The V gene lost 6 bases and the J gene lost 6 bases, with 17 bases spanning the gap. The CDR3 has 14 residues.

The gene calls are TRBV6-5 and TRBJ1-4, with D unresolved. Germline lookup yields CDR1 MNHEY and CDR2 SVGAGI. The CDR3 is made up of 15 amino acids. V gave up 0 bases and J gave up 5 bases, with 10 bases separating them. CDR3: CASSYSGRTNEKLFF. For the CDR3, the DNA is TGTGCCAGCAGTTACTCTGGGCGTACGAATGAAAAACTGTTTTTT.

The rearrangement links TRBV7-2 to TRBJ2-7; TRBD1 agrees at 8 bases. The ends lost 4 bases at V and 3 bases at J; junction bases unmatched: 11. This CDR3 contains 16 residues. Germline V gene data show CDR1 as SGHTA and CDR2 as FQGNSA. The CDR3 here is CASSSGVGGQVYEQYF. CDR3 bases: TGTGCCAGCAGCTCCGGAGTGGGGGGACAGGTCTACGAGCAGTACTTC.

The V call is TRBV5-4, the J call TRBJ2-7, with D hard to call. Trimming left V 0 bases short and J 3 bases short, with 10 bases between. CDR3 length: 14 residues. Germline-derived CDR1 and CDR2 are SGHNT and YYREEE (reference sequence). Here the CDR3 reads CASSLGVLDYEQYF. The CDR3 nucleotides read TGTGCCAGCAGCTTGGGGGTGTTAGACTACGAGCAGTACTTC.

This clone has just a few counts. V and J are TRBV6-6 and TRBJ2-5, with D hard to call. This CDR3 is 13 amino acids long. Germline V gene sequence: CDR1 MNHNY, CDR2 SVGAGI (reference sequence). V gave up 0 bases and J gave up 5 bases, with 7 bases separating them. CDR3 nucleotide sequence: TGTGCCAGCAGTTACTCGGAGAGGGAGACCCAGTACTTC. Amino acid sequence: CASSYSERETQYF.

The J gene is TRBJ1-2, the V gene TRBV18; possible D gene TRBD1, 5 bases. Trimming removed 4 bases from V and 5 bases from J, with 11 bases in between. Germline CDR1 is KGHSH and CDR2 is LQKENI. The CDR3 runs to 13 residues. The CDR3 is CASSLSREYGYTF. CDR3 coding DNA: TGTGCCAGCTCACTTAGCAGGGAGTATGGCTACACCTTC. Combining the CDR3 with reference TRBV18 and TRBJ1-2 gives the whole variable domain NAGVMQNPRHLVRRRGQEARLRCSPMKGHSHVYWYRQLPEEGLKFMVYLQKENIIDESGMPKERFSAEFPKEGPSILRIQQVVRGDSAAYFCASSLSREYGYTFGSGTRLTVV.

The CDR3 DNA follows: TGTGCCAGCAGCAGACAGGGCGGTCAGCCCCAGCATTTT. Encoded protein: CASSRQGGQPQHF. V usage is TRBV7-2 and J usage is TRBJ1-5; 7 bases agree with TRBD1. The CDR3 is made up of 13 amino acids. The V gene's germline CDR1 is SGHTA and CDR2 FQGNSA. V was clipped by 5 bases and J by 6 bases; unmatched bases: 4.

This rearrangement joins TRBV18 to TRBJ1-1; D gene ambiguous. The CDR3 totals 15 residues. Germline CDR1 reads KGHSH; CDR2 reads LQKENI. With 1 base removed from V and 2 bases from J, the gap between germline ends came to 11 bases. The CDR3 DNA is TGTGCCAGCTCACCACGGCCGTACGTTAACACTGAAGCTTTCTTT. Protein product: CASSPRPYVNTEAFF.

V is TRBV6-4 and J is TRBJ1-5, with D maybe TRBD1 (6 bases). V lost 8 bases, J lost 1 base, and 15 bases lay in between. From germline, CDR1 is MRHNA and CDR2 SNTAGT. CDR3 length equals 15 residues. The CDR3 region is CASLIWTVSNQPQHF. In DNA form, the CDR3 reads TGTGCCAGCCTGATCTGGACAGTGAGCAATCAGCCCCAGCATTTT.

The CDR3 region is CASSIIQGTGANVLTF. As DNA, the CDR3 is TGTGCCAGCAGTATAATCCAGGGGACTGGGGCCAACGTCCTGACTTTC. This chain joins TRBV6-6 and TRBJ2-6, with D possibly being TRBD1 (6 bases). Germline V CDR1 and CDR2: MNHNY, SVGAGI (reference sequence). The V end lost 5 bases, the J end lost 2 bases, and 13 bases lay between the germline ends. The CDR3 runs to 16 residues.

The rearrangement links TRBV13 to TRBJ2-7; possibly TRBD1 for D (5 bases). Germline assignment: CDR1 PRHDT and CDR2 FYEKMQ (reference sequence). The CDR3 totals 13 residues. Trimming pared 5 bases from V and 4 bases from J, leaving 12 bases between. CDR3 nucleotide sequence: TGTGCCAGCAGCCAGGGTTCCTCTTACGAGCAGTACTTC. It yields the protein CASSQGSSYEQYF.

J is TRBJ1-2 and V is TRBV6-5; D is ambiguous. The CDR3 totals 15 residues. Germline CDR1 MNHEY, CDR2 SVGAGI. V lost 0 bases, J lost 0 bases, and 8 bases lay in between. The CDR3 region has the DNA TGTGCCAGCAGTTACTCGGCAGGAGCTAACTATGGCTACACCTTC. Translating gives CASSYSAGANYGYTF.

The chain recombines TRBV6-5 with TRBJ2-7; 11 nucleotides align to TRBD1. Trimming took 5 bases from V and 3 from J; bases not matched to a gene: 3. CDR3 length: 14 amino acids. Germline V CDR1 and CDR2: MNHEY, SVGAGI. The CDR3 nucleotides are TGTGCCAGCAGTGCCGGGACAGGGGGCTACGAGCAGTACTTC. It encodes CASSAGTGGYEQYF.

The CDR3 sequence is CASLGREGNSPLHF. The CDR3 bases are TGTGCCAGCTTAGGGAGGGAAGGTAATTCACCCCTCCACTTT. The V call is TRBV2, the J call TRBJ1-6; no reliable D call. Trimming stripped 8 bases from V and 6 bases from J, with 14 bases between. This CDR3 is built from 14 residues. Germline V gives CDR1 SNHLY, CDR2 FYNNEI.

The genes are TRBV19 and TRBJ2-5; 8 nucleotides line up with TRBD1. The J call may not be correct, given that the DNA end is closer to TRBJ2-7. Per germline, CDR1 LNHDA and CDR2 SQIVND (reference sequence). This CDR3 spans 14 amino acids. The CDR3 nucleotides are TGTGCCAGTAGTTCCGGGACAGGCTCCTACGAGCAGTACTTC. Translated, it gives CASSSGTGSYEQYF.

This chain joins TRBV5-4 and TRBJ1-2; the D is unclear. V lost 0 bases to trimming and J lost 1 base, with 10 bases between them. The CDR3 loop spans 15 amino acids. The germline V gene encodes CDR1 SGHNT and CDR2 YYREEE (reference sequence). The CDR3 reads CASSLDRSFNYGYTF. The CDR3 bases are TGTGCCAGCAGCTTGGACAGAAGCTTTAACTATGGCTACACCTTC.

The chain's CDR3 is CASTGTAYGYTF. The CDR3 bases are TGTGCCAGCACCGGGACAGCCTATGGCTACACCTTC. The V call is TRBV2, the J call TRBJ1-2, with 7 nucleotides matching TRBD1. The germline CDR1 and CDR2 sequences are SNHLY and FYNNEI. The length of the CDR3 is 12 residues. With 7 bases clipped from V and 4 bases from J, the junction kept 3 bases outside the gene matches.

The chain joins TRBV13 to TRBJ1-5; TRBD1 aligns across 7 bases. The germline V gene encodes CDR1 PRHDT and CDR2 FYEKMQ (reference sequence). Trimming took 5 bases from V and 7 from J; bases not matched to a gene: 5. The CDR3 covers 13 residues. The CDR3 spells CASSVDRDQPQHF. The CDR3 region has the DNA TGTGCCAGCAGCGTTGACAGGGACCAGCCCCAGCATTTT.

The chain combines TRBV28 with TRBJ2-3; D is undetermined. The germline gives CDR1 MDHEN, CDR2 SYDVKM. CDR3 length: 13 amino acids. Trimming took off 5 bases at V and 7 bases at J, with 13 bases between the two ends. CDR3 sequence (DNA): TGTGCCAGCAGTCCACCATCAACAAATACGCAGTATTTT. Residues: CASSPPSTNTQYF.

DNA for the CDR3: TGTGCCAGCAGTCTCTCCGCAGGACGTCACGAGCAGTACTTC. Encoded protein: CASSLSAGRHEQYF. The rearrangement links TRBV27 to TRBJ2-7; D is unclear. The CDR3 sequence is 14 residues long. V shed 5 bases and J shed 5 bases, with 16 bases lying between them. Germline V gene data show CDR1 as MNHEY and CDR2 as SMNVEV (reference sequence).

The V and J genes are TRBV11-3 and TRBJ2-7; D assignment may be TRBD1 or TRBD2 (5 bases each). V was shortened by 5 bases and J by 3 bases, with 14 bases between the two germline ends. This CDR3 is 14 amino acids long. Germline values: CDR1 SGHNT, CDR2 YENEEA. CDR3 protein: CASSPEAGNYEQYF. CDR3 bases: TGTGCCAGCAGCCCGGAGGCAGGGAACTACGAGCAGTACTTC.